Described below is a single T cell receptor beta chain sequence and its context. As the sequencing template, cDNA was produced by extracting RNA and reverse transcribing it. The protocol was immunoSEQ multiplex PCR, while the TCRdb copy is restricted to in-frame clones and leaves out a portion. The table lists roughly 130,000 clones, 58% of them singletons, with under 5% in the top ten. The sample belongs to a study of CD8+ T cells in alopecia areata. The junction had 3 bases not matched to a gene; V was cut back by 4 bases and J by 2 bases. Per the germline V gene, CDR1 is GTSNPN and CDR2 is SVGIG (reference sequence). The CDR3 extends over 13 amino acids.

The V gene is TRBV30, the J gene TRBJ2-3; 7 bases fit TRBD2. This receptor was taken from a human donor with alopecia areata. This sample comprised CD4+ T cells sorted from blood, obtained at week 0. In DNA, the CDR3 is TGTGCCTGGACCGGACTAGTCACAGATACGCAGTATTTT. It translates to CAWTGLVTDTQYF.